This entry is about one T cell receptor beta chain. Here immunoSEQ multiplex PCR was the method, and the copy in TCRdb shows in-frame clones only, minus some. Here the sample spans 150,000 to 200,000 clones, 90% being singletons. The entry originates in a study of control samples from healthy donors and cancer patients. Germline V gene sequence: CDR1 SQVTM, CDR2 ANQGSEA. Trimming pared 6 bases from V and 6 bases from J, leaving 23 bases between. The CDR3 has 15 residues. The specimen was blood. The sequence was collected from a woman aged 45-60 years in good health. This chain uses TRBV29-1 with TRBJ1-2; tentative D call: TRBD1 (5 bases). The CDR3 bases are TGCAGCGTGACCTCCGGGGGGATATATGCGAATGGCTACACCTTC. Its translation is CSVTSGGIYANGYTF. The full variable domain, completed using reference TRBV29-1 and TRBJ1-2, is SAVISQKPSRDICQRGTSLTIQCQVDSQVTMMFWYRQQPGQSLTLIATANQGSEATYESGFVIDKFPISRPNLTFSTLTVSNMSPEDSSIYLCSVTSGGIYANGYTFGSGTRLTVV.